This T cell receptor beta chain derives from a study of blood T cell repertoires in COVID-19. TCRdb keeps only in-frame clones here, not all; method: immunoSEQ multiplex PCR. The data contain tens of thousands of clones, 74% of them singletons. This clone was found a few times. This TCR was recovered from an elderly woman with acute or convalescent COVID-19. Input material: peripheral blood.

CDR3 region: CAWSLGGTGAASNQAFF. The CDR3, as DNA: TGTGCCTGGAGTTTGGGCGGGACAGGGGCCGCTTCGAACCAAGCTTTCTTT. J is TRBJ1-1 and V is TRBV30; 10 positions agree with TRBD1. This CDR3 has 17 amino acids. The germline V gene encodes CDR1 GTSNPN and CDR2 SVGIG (reference sequence). V lost 2 bases, J lost 9 bases, and 18 bases stayed unmatched.